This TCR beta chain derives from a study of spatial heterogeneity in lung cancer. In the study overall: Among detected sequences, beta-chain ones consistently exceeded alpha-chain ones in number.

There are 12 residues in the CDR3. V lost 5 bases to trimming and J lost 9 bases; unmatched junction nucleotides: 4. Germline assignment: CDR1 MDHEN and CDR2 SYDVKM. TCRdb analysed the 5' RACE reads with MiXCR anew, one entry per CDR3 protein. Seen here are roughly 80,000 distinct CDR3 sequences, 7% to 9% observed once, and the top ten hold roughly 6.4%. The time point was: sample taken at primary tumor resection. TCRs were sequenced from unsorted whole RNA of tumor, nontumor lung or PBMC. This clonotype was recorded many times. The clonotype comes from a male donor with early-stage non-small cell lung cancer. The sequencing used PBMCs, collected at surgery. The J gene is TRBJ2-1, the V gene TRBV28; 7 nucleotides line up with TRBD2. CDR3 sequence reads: CASSKSGGEQFF. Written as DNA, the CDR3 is TGTGCCAGCAGTAAATCGGGGGGTGAGCAGTTCTTC. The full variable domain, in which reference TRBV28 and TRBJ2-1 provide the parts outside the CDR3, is DVKVTQSSRYLVKRTGEKVFLECVQDMDHENMFWYRQDPGLGLRLIYFSYDVKMKEKGDIPEGYSVSREKKERFSLILESASTNQTSMYLCASSKSGGEQFFGPGTRLTVL.